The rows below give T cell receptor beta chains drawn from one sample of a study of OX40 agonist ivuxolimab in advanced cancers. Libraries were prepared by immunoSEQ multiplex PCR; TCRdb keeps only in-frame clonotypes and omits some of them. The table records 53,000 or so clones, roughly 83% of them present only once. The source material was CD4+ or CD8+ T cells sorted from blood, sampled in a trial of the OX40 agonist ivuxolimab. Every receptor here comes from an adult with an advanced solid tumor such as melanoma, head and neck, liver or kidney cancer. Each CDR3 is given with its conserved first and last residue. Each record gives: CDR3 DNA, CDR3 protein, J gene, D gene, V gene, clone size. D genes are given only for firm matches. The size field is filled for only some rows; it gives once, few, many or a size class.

cdr3_nt: TGTGCCAGCAGCTTAAACAGGTTCGGGGGAGATACGCAGTATTTT; cdr3_aa: CASSLNRFGGDTQYF; j_call: TRBJ2-3; d_call: .; v_call: TRBV11-3; clone_size: .
cdr3_nt: TGTGCCAGCAGTTACGGGTACCGGGACACTGAAGCTTTCTTT; cdr3_aa: CASSYGYRDTEAFF; j_call: TRBJ1-1; d_call: .; v_call: TRBV6-6; clone_size: .
cdr3_nt: TGTGCCACCAGCAGGGCAGGGACAGGTCAAGAGACCCAGTACTTC; cdr3_aa: CATSRAGTGQETQYF; j_call: TRBJ2-5; d_call: TRBD1; v_call: TRBV15; clone_size: .
cdr3_nt: TGTGCCATCAGTGAGAATCCTAGCTCCTACAATGAGCAGTTCTTC; cdr3_aa: CAISENPSSYNEQFF; j_call: TRBJ2-1; d_call: .; v_call: TRBV10-3; clone_size: .
cdr3_nt: TGTGCCAGCAGTGACACCGCCTACCCCCCAACCGGGGAGCTGTTTTTT; cdr3_aa: CASSDTAYPPTGELFF; j_call: TRBJ2-2; d_call: .; v_call: TRBV6-1; clone_size: .
cdr3_nt: TGTGCCAGCAGGAGAGACAGGGGTAGCACAGATACGCAGTATTTT; cdr3_aa: CASRRDRGSTDTQYF; j_call: TRBJ2-3; d_call: TRBD1; v_call: TRBV6-6; clone_size: .
cdr3_nt: TGTGCCTGGAAGTATGGCGGGAACACTGAAGCTTTCTTT; cdr3_aa: CAWKYGGNTEAFF; j_call: TRBJ1-1; d_call: .; v_call: TRBV30; clone_size: few
cdr3_nt: TGTGCCAGCAGTCGGACTGGGGGCGGTACGCAGTATTTT; cdr3_aa: CASSRTGGGTQYF; j_call: TRBJ2-3; d_call: .; v_call: TRBV27; clone_size: .
cdr3_nt: TGTGCCAGCAGCGACAGGGGGGCTGGCGAAAAACTGTTTTTT; cdr3_aa: CASSDRGAGEKLFF; j_call: TRBJ1-4; d_call: TRBD1; v_call: TRBV28; clone_size: .
cdr3_nt: TGTGCCAGCAGGGGGGACATCGCTTTGTTTTTT; cdr3_aa: CASRGDIALFF; j_call: TRBJ1-4; d_call: .; v_call: TRBV6-1; clone_size: many
cdr3_nt: TGTGCCAGCAGCCCGACGGGAGGGCGCGGAGAGACCCAGTACTTC; cdr3_aa: CASSPTGGRGETQYF; j_call: TRBJ2-5; d_call: TRBD2; v_call: TRBV5-8; clone_size: few
cdr3_nt: TGTGCCAGCAGCTTTAATTTCCAGGGAGATGGAAACACCATATATTTT; cdr3_aa: CASSFNFQGDGNTIYF; j_call: TRBJ1-3; d_call: .; v_call: TRBV5-4; clone_size: .
cdr3_nt: TGTGCCAGCAGCCCTGGGAGGGGTGAAATGGGGGGAATTTACGAGCAGTACTTC; cdr3_aa: CASSPGRGEMGGIYEQYF; j_call: TRBJ2-7; d_call: TRBD2; v_call: TRBV5-4; clone_size: .
cdr3_nt: TGTGCCAGCACCGTGGACAGGGGGTTCACCGGGGAGCTGTTTTTT; cdr3_aa: CASTVDRGFTGELFF; j_call: TRBJ2-2; d_call: TRBD1; v_call: TRBV6-5; clone_size: .
cdr3_nt: TGTGCCAGCAGCTTAGGGCCAGGGGCCGGTGAAAAACTGTTTTTT; cdr3_aa: CASSLGPGAGEKLFF; j_call: TRBJ1-4; d_call: .; v_call: TRBV11-2; clone_size: .
cdr3_nt: TGTGCCAGCAGAATGGGACAGGGGGTAGTCAGCGAGCAGTACTTC; cdr3_aa: CASRMGQGVVSEQYF; j_call: TRBJ2-7; d_call: TRBD1; v_call: TRBV6-6; clone_size: .
cdr3_nt: TGTGCCAGCAGCTTTTGGGGACAGGGGGGGGGTTCACCCCTCCACTTT; cdr3_aa: CASSFWGQGGGSPLHF; j_call: TRBJ1-6; d_call: TRBD1; v_call: TRBV7-9; clone_size: .
cdr3_nt: TGTGCCAGCAGCCAAGATGGCCAGGGCGACTATGGCTACACCTTC; cdr3_aa: CASSQDGQGDYGYTF; j_call: TRBJ1-2; d_call: .; v_call: TRBV4-2; clone_size: .
cdr3_nt: TGTGCCAGCAGCGTGGACAGGGGGGTTGCGACCCTCCACTTT; cdr3_aa: CASSVDRGVATLHF; j_call: TRBJ1-6; d_call: TRBD1; v_call: TRBV11-2; clone_size: .
cdr3_nt: TGTGCCAGCAGCCCAGGGACAGGGCGATGGGAAAGCGTGACCCAGTACTTC; cdr3_aa: CASSPGTGRWESVTQYF; j_call: TRBJ2-5; d_call: TRBD1; v_call: TRBV5-6; clone_size: .
cdr3_nt: TGTGCCAGCAGTTTATCATGGGAGGCGGCCCAGCATTTT; cdr3_aa: CASSLSWEAAQHF; j_call: TRBJ1-5; d_call: .; v_call: TRBV28; clone_size: .
cdr3_nt: TGTGCCAGCAGCTTAGTAGTAGATACGCAGTATTTT; cdr3_aa: CASSLVVDTQYF; j_call: TRBJ2-3; d_call: .; v_call: TRBV7-9; clone_size: .
cdr3_nt: TGTGCCAGCAGTATAATGGGGGAAAATTCACCCCTCCACTTT; cdr3_aa: CASSIMGENSPLHF; j_call: TRBJ1-6; d_call: .; v_call: TRBV6-5; clone_size: .
cdr3_nt: TGTGCCTGGAGTTTAAGTGGAGGAGGGGGCGAAAAACTGTTTTTT; cdr3_aa: CAWSLSGGGGEKLFF; j_call: TRBJ1-4; d_call: TRBD1; v_call: TRBV30; clone_size: .
cdr3_nt: TGTGCCAGCATCACAGCGGGGGCGGGAGTCTTGGAGACCCAGTACTTC; cdr3_aa: CASITAGAGVLETQYF; j_call: TRBJ2-5; d_call: TRBD2; v_call: TRBV7-9; clone_size: .
cdr3_nt: TGTGCCAGCAAGTGGGGGACAGGGCAAGATACGCAGTATTTT; cdr3_aa: CASKWGTGQDTQYF; j_call: TRBJ2-3; d_call: TRBD1; v_call: TRBV2; clone_size: .
cdr3_nt: TGCGCCAGCAGCTTGGGAAATAGCGGGAGAATAGATACGCAGTATTTT; cdr3_aa: CASSLGNSGRIDTQYF; j_call: TRBJ2-3; d_call: TRBD2; v_call: TRBV5-1; clone_size: .
cdr3_nt: TGTGCCAGTAGTATATTAGGGGTCGGGGAGCTGTTTTTT; cdr3_aa: CASSILGVGELFF; j_call: TRBJ2-2; d_call: .; v_call: TRBV19; clone_size: .
cdr3_nt: TGTGCCAGCAGTGTAGGACAGGGGGCGGTTCAGCCCCAGCATTTT; cdr3_aa: CASSVGQGAVQPQHF; j_call: TRBJ1-5; d_call: TRBD1; v_call: TRBV6-1; clone_size: .
cdr3_nt: TGTGCCAGCAGTGATGCGGGAGGTTCGAACACCGAGGAGCTGTTTTTT; cdr3_aa: CASSDAGGSNTEELFF; j_call: TRBJ2-2; d_call: TRBD2; v_call: TRBV6-1; clone_size: once
cdr3_nt: TGTGCCAGCAGACCCCAAGCGGGACATGGCTACGAGCAGTACTTC; cdr3_aa: CASRPQAGHGYEQYF; j_call: TRBJ2-7; d_call: .; v_call: TRBV6-5; clone_size: .
cdr3_nt: TGTGCCAGCAGCCCCTCACGAGAGACCCAGTACTTC; cdr3_aa: CASSPSRETQYF; j_call: TRBJ2-5; d_call: .; v_call: TRBV5-6; clone_size: .
cdr3_nt: TGTGCCAGCAGCTGGGCTTTTGAGAGCTCCTACGAGCAGTACTTC; cdr3_aa: CASSWAFESSYEQYF; j_call: TRBJ2-7; d_call: .; v_call: TRBV5-5; clone_size: few
cdr3_nt: TGTGCCAGCACTCTTACCCAGGTCAGCTATGGCTACACCTTC; cdr3_aa: CASTLTQVSYGYTF; j_call: TRBJ1-2; d_call: .; v_call: TRBV2; clone_size: .
cdr3_nt: TGTGCCAGTAGTCCCGAGGGGGTTGGGGGGACTGAAGCTTTCTTT; cdr3_aa: CASSPEGVGGTEAFF; j_call: TRBJ1-1; d_call: .; v_call: TRBV19; clone_size: .
cdr3_nt: TGTGCCAGCAGTGAACTAGCGGGAGGCCCTGGGGAGCAGTTCTTC; cdr3_aa: CASSELAGGPGEQFF; j_call: TRBJ2-1; d_call: TRBD2; v_call: TRBV2; clone_size: .
cdr3_nt: TGTGCCAGCACCCGGGGGGGTGGGATAGATGAAAAACTGTTTTTT; cdr3_aa: CASTRGGGIDEKLFF; j_call: TRBJ1-4; d_call: .; v_call: TRBV28; clone_size: .